This T cell receptor (beta chain) appears in the sequencing data of a study of T-cell reconstitution after alpha-beta-depleted transplantation in children. The germline V gene has CDR1 SGDLS and CDR2 YYNGEE. This CDR3 region has 15 residues. Trimming at V came to 0 bases and at J to 0 bases, leaving 2 bases not matched to a gene. Unique molecular identifiers were used to barcode this TCRbeta library. TCRdb re-derived calls from the PCR reads in MiXCR, one entry per CDR3 protein. The data contain a few hundred thousand distinct CDR3 sequences, 13% of them seen just once; the ten biggest clones take up around 4.5%.

V is TRBV9 and J is TRBJ2-5; TRBD1 aligns across 7 bases. This specimen consisted of PBMCs, obtained from the stem cell graft. This clonotype was sampled from a human donor who donated a stem cell graft to a child with Fanconi anemia. The CDR3 DNA reads TGTGCCAGCAGCGTAGGGGGGACAGACCAAGAGACCCAGTACTTC. Encoded protein: CASSVGGTDQETQYF. The full variable domain, completed using reference TRBV9 and TRBJ2-5, is DSGVTQTPKHLITATGQRVTLRCSPRSGDLSVYWYQQSLDQGLQFLIQYYNGEERAKGNILERFSAQQFPDLHSELNLSSLELGDSALYFCASSVGGTDQETQYFGPGTRLLVL.